The TCR beta chain under discussion was sequenced for a study of cytomegalovirus exposure and HLA in healthy donors (dated by TCRdb to 2017 to 2019). Study-level background: The 500 to 700 repertoires of the first cohort and the 95 to 150 validation repertoires were produced on the same platform, according to a later analysis. The study was designed to test whether signatures of past pathogen exposure could be identified by cataloging public T cell receptors. Along with the roughly 670-subject first cohort, a separate validation cohort of about 110 different subjects was used. The study combined high-throughput TCR immunosequencing, statistical association of individual TCRs with disease status, and machine learning to predict cytomegalovirus infection status.

Relative to germline, V is missing 4 bases and J is missing 9 bases, with 4 bases of the junction outside any gene match. CDR1 LGHNA and CDR2 YSLEER were looked up in the germline V gene. There are 14 amino acids in the CDR3, from cysteine to phenylalanine inclusive. Kept here is only the CDR3 DNA, which spans 42 bases and is read in frame from base 1. The donors were included in the validation cohort of 100 to 150 subjects, a group kept apart from the roughly 670-subject first cohort. Library preparation used the immunoSEQ multiplex PCR assay. Turning to the authors' computational methods: A statistical classification framework was built to diagnose cytomegalovirus status from the catalog of TCR beta chain sequences. The source is immuneACCESS, and TCRdb retained only in-frame sequences with V and J called. Part of the clones is not carried over; for the studies checked, unresolved V genes explain less than half of this, and the remainder is unexplained. The DNA was the basis for D and trimming; V, J and clone size are from that table. Counted in this sample were some 120,000 clones; around nine tenths of them appeared once. The top ten hold 1.5% to 2% of the sample.

A note on this clone: The antigen this receptor binds is unknown. Base-call qualities are not available, and no considerably larger clone is one nucleotide away.

What the research found in general, with its limitations: A few of the identified cytomegalovirus-associated TCR beta chains were confirmed in vitro to be specific for cytomegalovirus antigens. Most TCR sequences were seen in very few donors, while some public TCRs were found in many individuals. All 120 or so repertoires were used to score co-occurrence in the validation cohort in a later analysis, because that analysis had no HLA typing for the cohort. In the study, roughly 160 TCR beta chains were listed as associated with cytomegalovirus. The authors suggested that the approach could potentially be generalized to other disease states and immunological phenotypes. In both the original and validation cohorts, the classifier was reported to diagnose cytomegalovirus status with high specificity and sensitivity. Of the cluster scores, roughly 95% were above 0 in a later analysis, which found that TCRs clustered in the first cohort also tended to co-occur in the roughly 130 validation repertoires.

Recombination joined TRBV4-3 with TRBJ2-1; TRBD2 aligns with 12 central bases. The sample comprised PBMCs. The origin of this receptor is a woman aged 18-35 years in good health and CMV-seronegative. The nucleotide sequence reads TGCGCCAGCAGCCTAGGACTAGCGGGACGTGAGCAGTTCTTC. This encodes CASSLGLAGREQFF.